What follows are 8 T cell receptor beta chains derived from one specimen sequenced in a study of cytomegalovirus exposure and HLA in healthy donors. The PCR ran on 60 Vbeta and 13 Jbeta primers. Only in-frame clones appear in the TCRdb table, and some are missing; sequencing was by immunoSEQ multiplex PCR. The table includes 130,000 or so clones, over 70% detected once. The specimen was PBMCs. The receptors come from a woman aged 40 to 49 in good health and CMV-seronegative.

V is TRBV7-9 and J is TRBJ1-1; a possible D gene is TRBD1 (6 bases). The CDR3 runs 15 residues. The germline V and J ends were trimmed by 1 base and 0 bases, with 9 bases remaining between them. Per germline, CDR1 SEHNR and CDR2 FQNEAQ (reference sequence). Here the CDR3 reads CASSLVGGLNTEAFF. In DNA, the CDR3 is TGTGCCAGCAGCTTAGTAGGGGGACTGAACACTGAAGCTTTCTTT.

This sequence joins TRBV27 and TRBJ1-1; D is perhaps TRBD1 (5 bases). The V and J ends lost 3 bases and 3 bases respectively, with 11 bases between them. The CDR3 length is 14 residues. Germline CDR1 and CDR2: MNHEY and SMNVEV (reference sequence). CDR3: CASSLDTSHTEAFF. CDR3 in DNA: TGTGCCAGCAGTTTGGACACCTCCCACACTGAAGCTTTCTTT.

The chain carries TRBV4-2 and TRBJ1-4; 8 positions agree with TRBD1. This CDR3 contains 16 residues. Germline CDR1 reads LGHNA; CDR2 reads YNFKEQ. V lost 4 bases and J lost 0; bases outside the gene matches: 4. In DNA, the CDR3 is TGTGCCAGCAGCCTTTTGGGACAGGCAACTAATGAAAAACTGTTTTTT. This codes for CASSLLGQATNEKLFF.

In this sample, this clone turned up a few times. This chain links TRBV7-9 with TRBJ1-1, with 8 bases identical to TRBD1. The germline CDR1 and CDR2 sequences are SEHNR and FQNEAQ (reference sequence). CDR3 length equals 15 residues. V trimming: 0 bases; J trimming: 5 bases; junction bases outside the gene matches: 5. CDR3 DNA sequence: TGTGCCAGCAGCTTAGCTGCAGGGGGCGTTACTGAAGCTTTCTTT. Translating it yields CASSLAAGGVTEAFF.

This rearrangement joins TRBV4-1 to TRBJ2-7, with 7 bases that match TRBD1. Trimming removed 6 bases from V and 5 bases from J; junction bases left unmatched: 16. This CDR3 has 16 amino acids. CDR1 and CDR2 (germline): MGHRA, YSYEKL. The DNA of the CDR3 is TGCGCCAGCAGTGCGACAGGGTCCTCTAGGTCCGACGAGCAGTACTTC. This codes for CASSATGSSRSDEQYF.

The rearrangement uses TRBV15 and TRBJ2-7, with 8 bases identical to TRBD1. This CDR3 comprises 14 residues. Looked up from germline, CDR1 is LNHNV and CDR2 is YYDKDF (reference sequence). V lost 0 bases, J lost 3 bases, and 1 base stayed unmatched. The CDR3 loop is CATSRDRGLYEQYF. CDR3 coding DNA: TGTGCCACCAGCAGAGACAGGGGGCTCTACGAGCAGTACTTC.

V gene TRBV4-2 combines with J gene TRBJ1-1; weak D call: TRBD1 (5 bases). The CDR3 extends over 16 amino acids. Trimming took off 0 bases at V and 3 bases at J, with 14 bases between the two ends. CDR1 and CDR2 (germline): LGHNA, YNFKEQ. DNA of the CDR3: TGTGCCAGCAGCCAAGATGGTTTGGGGGGGGACACTGAAGCTTTCTTT. Translating gives CASSQDGLGGDTEAFF.

The V gene is TRBV2, the J gene TRBJ1-6; the D gene is possibly TRBD1 (6 bases). Per germline, CDR1 SNHLY and CDR2 FYNNEI. This CDR3 spans 15 amino acids. V was shortened by 6 bases and J by 0 bases, with 9 bases between the two germline ends. The CDR3 protein is CASSDRSSYNSPLHF. DNA for the CDR3: TGTGCCAGCAGCGACAGGAGCTCCTATAATTCACCCCTCCACTTT.